This TCR beta chain was identified during a study of T cell repertoires in cytomegalovirus infection. The wider study: From public TCR beta signatures came an indication of both CMV infection and matching HLA type.

The sample holds many counts of this clonotype. MiXCR, applied by TCRdb to the reads, yields one record per CDR3 protein. The table includes 300,000 to 400,000 distinct CDR3 sequences, approximately 18% detected once. Material for sequencing was PBMCs. This sequence originates from a human donor in good health (CMV status not recorded). Some clones in this sample may be carry-over from other donors' samples.

The CDR3 here is CASSLGWTPGDEQFF. In DNA, the CDR3 is TGTGCCAGCAGCTTAGGCTGGACACCAGGAGATGAGCAGTTCTTC. The J gene is TRBJ2-1, the V gene TRBV7-9, with D perhaps matching TRBD1 (5 bases). CDR3 length equals 15 residues. The V gene lost 1 base and the J gene lost 8 bases, with 15 bases spanning the gap. Germline lookup yields CDR1 SEHNR and CDR2 FQNEAQ (reference sequence).